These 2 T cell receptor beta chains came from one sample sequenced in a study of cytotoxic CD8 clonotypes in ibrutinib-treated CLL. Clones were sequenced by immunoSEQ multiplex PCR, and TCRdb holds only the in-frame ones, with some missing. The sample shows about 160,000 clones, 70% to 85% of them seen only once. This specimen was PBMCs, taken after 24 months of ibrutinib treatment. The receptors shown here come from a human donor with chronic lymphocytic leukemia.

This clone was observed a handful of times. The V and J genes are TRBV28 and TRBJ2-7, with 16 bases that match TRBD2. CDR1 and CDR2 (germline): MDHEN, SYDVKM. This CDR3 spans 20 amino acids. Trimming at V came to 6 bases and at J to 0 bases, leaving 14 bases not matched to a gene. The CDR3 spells CASRDTWGTSGRVNSYEQYF. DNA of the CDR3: TGTGCCAGCAGAGATACCTGGGGGACTAGCGGGAGGGTCAACTCCTACGAGCAGTACTTC.

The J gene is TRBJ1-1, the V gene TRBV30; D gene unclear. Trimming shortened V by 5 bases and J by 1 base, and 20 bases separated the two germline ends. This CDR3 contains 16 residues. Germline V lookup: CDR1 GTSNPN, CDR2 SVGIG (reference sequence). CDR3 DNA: TGTGCCTGGGGAGCCAAAGGACTCCATACGAACACTGAAGCTTTCTTT. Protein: CAWGAKGLHTNTEAFF.